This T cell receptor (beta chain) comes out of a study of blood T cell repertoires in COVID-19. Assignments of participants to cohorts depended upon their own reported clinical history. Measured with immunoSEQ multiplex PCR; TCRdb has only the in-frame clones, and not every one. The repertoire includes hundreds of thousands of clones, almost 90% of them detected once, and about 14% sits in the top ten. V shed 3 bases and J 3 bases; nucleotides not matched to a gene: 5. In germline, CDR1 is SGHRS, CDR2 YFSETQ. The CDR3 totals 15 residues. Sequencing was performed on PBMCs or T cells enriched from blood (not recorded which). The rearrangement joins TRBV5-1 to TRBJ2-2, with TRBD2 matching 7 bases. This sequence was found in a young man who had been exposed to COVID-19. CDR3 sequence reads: CASSWGDYYTGELFF. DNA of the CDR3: TGCGCCAGCAGCTGGGGGGACTATTACACCGGGGAGCTGTTTTTT.